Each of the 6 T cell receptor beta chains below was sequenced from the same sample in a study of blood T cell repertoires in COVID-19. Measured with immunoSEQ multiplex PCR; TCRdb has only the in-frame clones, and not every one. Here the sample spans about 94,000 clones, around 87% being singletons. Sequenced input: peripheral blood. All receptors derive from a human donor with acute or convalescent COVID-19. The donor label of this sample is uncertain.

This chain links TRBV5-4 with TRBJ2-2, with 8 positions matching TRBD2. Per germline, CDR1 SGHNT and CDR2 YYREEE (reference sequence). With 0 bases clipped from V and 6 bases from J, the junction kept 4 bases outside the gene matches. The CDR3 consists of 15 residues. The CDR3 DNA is TGTGCCAGCAGCTTGGGTGGCGGGGGGCCCGGGGAGCTGTTTTTT. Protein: CASSLGGGGPGELFF.

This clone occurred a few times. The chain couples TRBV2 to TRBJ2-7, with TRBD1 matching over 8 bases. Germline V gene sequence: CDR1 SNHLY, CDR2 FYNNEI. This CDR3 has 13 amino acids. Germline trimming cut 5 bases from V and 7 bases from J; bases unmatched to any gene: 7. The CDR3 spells CASSLQGGGEQYF. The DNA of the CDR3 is TGTGCCAGCAGTCTACAGGGGGGTGGTGAGCAGTACTTC.

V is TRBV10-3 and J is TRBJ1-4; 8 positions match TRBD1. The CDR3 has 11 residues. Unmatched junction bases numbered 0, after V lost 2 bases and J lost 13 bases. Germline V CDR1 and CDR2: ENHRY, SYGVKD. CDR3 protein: CAISEGTGLFF. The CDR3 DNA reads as TGTGCCATCAGTGAGGGGACAGGACTGTTTTTT.

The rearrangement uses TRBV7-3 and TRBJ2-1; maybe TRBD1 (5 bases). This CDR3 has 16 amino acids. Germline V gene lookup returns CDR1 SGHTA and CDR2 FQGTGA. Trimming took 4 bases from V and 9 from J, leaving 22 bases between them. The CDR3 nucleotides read TGTGCCAGCAGCTCGCCGGCGGCAGGGAAGGTCGGTGAGCAGTTCTTC. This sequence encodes CASSSPAAGKVGEQFF.

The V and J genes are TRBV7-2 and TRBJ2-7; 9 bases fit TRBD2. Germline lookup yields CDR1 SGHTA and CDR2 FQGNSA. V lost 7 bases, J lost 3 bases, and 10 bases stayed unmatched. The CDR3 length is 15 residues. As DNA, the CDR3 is TGTGCCAGCACAGAAGCGGGGGGTAAATACTACGAGCAGTACTTC. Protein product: CASTEAGGKYYEQYF.

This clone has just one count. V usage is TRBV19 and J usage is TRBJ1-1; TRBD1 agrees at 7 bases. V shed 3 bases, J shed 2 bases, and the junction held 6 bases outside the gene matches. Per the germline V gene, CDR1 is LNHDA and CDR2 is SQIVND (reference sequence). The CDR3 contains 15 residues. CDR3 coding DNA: TGTGCCAGTAGTATTAGGGACAGCCGAAACACTGAAGCTTTCTTT. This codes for CASSIRDSRNTEAFF.